This T cell receptor beta chain was identified in a study of blood T cell repertoires in COVID-19. Across the study: From T cells, B-cell-depleted T cells, or PBMCs came the material, which was cDNA or gDNA.

In the original processing: From reference gene primer amplification, estimates of nucleated cell counts were derived. Sequenced by immunoSEQ multiplex PCR; TCRdb stores in-frame clones only, minus some. V, J and clone size reflect that table, while D and trimming were determined from the DNA. The sample lists approximately 230,000 clones; about 86% were seen once. Trimming cost V 0 bases and J 4 bases; bases outside gene matches: 2. Germline V lookup: CDR1 SGHNT, CDR2 YYREEE (reference sequence). The CDR3 sequence is 15 residues long. The sequencing sample was made of peripheral blood. This TCR was recovered from a man aged 80 or over with acute or convalescent COVID-19. The rearrangement links TRBV5-4 to TRBJ1-4; 8 nucleotides match TRBD1. CDR3 coding DNA: TGTGCCAGCAGCTTGGGGACAGGGAGTAATGAAAAACTGTTTTTT. Its translation is CASSLGTGSNEKLFF.